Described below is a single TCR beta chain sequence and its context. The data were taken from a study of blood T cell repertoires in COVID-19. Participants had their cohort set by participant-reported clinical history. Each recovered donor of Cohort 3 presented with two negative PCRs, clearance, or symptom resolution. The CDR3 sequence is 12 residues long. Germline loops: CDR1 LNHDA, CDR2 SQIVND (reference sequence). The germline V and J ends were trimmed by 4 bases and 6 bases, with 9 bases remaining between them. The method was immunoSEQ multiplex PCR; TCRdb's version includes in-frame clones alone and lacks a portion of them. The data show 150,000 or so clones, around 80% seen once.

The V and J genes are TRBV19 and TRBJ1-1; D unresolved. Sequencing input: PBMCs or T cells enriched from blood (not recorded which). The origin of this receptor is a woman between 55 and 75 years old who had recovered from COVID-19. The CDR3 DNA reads TGTGCCAGTAGTAAAGATATCGCTGAAGCTTTCTTT. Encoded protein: CASSKDIAEAFF.